This T cell receptor (beta chain) stems from a study of response to subunit inactivated influenza vaccine. This CDR3 has 14 residues. Study results and caveats: Each seasonal influenza vaccination, the authors suggested, recruits few new T cells.

One entry per CDR3 protein results from TCRdb running MiXCR on the RT-PCR reads. The data contain 500,000 to 600,000 distinct CDR3 sequences, around 13% of them singletons. With regard to this clonotype: What it recognizes is unknown.

This clonotype was sampled from a man aged 45-65 years who received an inactivated influenza vaccine. The V gene is TRBV21-1, the J gene TRBJ1-4; the table's D call, TRBD1, was not checked against the DNA. TRBV21-1 is a pseudogene segment. Here the sequenced sample was PBMCs from blood, taken 35 to 45 days after vaccination. The CDR3 nucleotides read TGTGCCAGCAGCAAACAGGGGGCGAATGAAAAACTGTTTTTT. This translates into CASSKQGANEKLFF.